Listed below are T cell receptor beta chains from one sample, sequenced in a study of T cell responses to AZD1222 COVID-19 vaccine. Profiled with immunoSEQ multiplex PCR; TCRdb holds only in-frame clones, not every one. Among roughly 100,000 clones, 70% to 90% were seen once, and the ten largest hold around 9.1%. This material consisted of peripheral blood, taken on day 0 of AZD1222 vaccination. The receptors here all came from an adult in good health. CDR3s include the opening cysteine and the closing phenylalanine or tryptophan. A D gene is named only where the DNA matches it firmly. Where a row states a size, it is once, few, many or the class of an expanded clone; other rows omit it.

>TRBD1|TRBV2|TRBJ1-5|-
TGTGCCAGCAGTGAAGCGCGGACAGGGGCCACAAAGACGCATTTT
CASSEARTGATKTHF
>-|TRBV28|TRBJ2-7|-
TGTGCCAGCAATAGAGGGCTTGGGTACGAGCAGTACTTC
CASNRGLGYEQYF
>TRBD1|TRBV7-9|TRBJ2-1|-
TGTGCCAGCAGCCCGGAGACAGGGTACAATGAGCAGTTCTTC
CASSPETGYNEQFF
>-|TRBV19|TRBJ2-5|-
TGTGCCAGTAGTATAGGGGGACACTTACAAGAGACCCAGTACTTC
CASSIGGHLQETQYF
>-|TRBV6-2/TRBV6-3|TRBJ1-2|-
TGTGCCAGCAGTTACGGAGGAATCCCGGGCTACACCTTC
CASSYGGIPGYTF
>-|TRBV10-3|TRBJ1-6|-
TGTGCCATCAGCGGACAGCGGGGTGGGTCCCTCCACTTT
CAISGQRGGSLHF
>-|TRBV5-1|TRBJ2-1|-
TGCGCCAGCAGCTTTGGCGTTGGATCCAATGAGCAGTTCTTC
CASSFGVGSNEQFF
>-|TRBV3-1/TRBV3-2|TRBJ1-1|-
TGTGCCAGCAGCCTAAGGACGGGGGGGTACACTGAAGCTTTCTTT
CASSLRTGGYTEAFF
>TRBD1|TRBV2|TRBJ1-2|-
TGTGCCAGCAAACAAGACAGGGCCTCCTATGGCTACACCTTC
CASKQDRASYGYTF
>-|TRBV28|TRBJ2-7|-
TGTGCCAGCAGTTTAGGACGGGTGCAGTACTTC
CASSLGRVQYF
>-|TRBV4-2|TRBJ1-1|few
TGTGCCAGCAGCCTAAGACAGGTGGCTGAAGCTTTCTTT
CASSLRQVAEAFF
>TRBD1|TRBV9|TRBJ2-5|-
TGTGCCAGCAGCGTAGGGGACAGCTTAAACCAATGGACCCAGTACTTC
CASSVGDSLNQWTQYF
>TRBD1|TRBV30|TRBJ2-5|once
TGTGCCTGGAGTGTAGGCGACAGGGTCAGGGAGACCCAGTACTTC
CAWSVGDRVRETQYF
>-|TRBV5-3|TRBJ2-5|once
TGTGCCAGAAGCTTGGCCCAAGGAGAGACCCAGTACTTC
CARSLAQGETQYF
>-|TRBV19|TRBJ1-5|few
TGTGCCAGTACCGGGGACAGCAATCAGCCCCAGCATTTT
CASTGDSNQPQHF
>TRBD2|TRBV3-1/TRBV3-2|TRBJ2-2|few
TGTGCCAGCAGCCTTAGCGGGAGTATGACCGGGGAGCTGTTTTTT
CASSLSGSMTGELFF
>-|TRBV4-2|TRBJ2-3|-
TGTGCCAGCAGCCAAGTGTCAGGGAGGCGAGGAGATACGCAGTATTTT
CASSQVSGRRGDTQYF
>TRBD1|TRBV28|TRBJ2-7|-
TGTGCCAGCAGTTTCGTCTACAACAGGGGCTTCGGGGAGCAGTACTTC
CASSFVYNRGFGEQYF
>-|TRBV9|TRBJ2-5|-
TGTGCCAGCAGCGGATACAGGGAAGCGGGAGAGACCCAGTACTTC
CASSGYREAGETQYF
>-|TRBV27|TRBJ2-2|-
TGTGCCAGCAGCGCACAGGGATCCGGGGAGCTGTTTTTT
CASSAQGSGELFF
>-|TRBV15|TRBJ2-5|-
TGTGCCACCAGCAGAGTTGATAGACAAGAGACCCAGTACTTC
CATSRVDRQETQYF
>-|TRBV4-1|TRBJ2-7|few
TGCGCCAGCAGCCCCAACCTAGTTCGCCTTGAGCAGTACTTC
CASSPNLVRLEQYF
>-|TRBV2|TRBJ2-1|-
TGTGCCAGCTCACAGACCTACAATGAGCAGTTCTTC
CASSQTYNEQFF
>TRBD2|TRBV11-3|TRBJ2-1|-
TGTGCCAGCAGCTCGGGACTAGCCTACAATGAGCAGTTCTTC
CASSSGLAYNEQFF
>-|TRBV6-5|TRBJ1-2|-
TGTGCCAGCAGTTACTCCGGACAGTATGGCTACACCTTC
CASSYSGQYGYTF
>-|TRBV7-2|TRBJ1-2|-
TGTGCCAGCAGCTTAGAGGGGTCCCGACTTGCCAACTATGGCTACACCTTC
CASSLEGSRLANYGYTF
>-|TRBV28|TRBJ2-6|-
TGTGCCAGCAGTTTAATTGTCGGGGCTGGGGCCAACGTCCTGACTTTC
CASSLIVGAGANVLTF
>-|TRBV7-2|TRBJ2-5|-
TGTGCCAGCAGCTTAGGAGACTACCAAGAGACCCAGTACTTC
CASSLGDYQETQYF
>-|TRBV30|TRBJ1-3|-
TGTGCCTGGAGTCGGGACACCGGAAACACCATATATTTT
CAWSRDTGNTIYF
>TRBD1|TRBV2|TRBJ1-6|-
TGTGCCAGCAGTGGACAGGGAAGCGGTAATTCACCCCTCCACTTT
CASSGQGSGNSPLHF
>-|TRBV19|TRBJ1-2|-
TGTGCCTCGCGAGGGGGGCTGCTCCCTAACTATGGCTACACCTTC
CASRGGLLPNYGYTF
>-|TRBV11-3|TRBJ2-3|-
TGTGCCAGCAGCGCCGACGGGTCCTTGGATACGCAGTATTTT
CASSADGSLDTQYF
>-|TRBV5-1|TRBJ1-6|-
TGCGCCAGCAGCTCCGGGACGGCGAATAATTCACCCCTCCACTTT
CASSSGTANNSPLHF
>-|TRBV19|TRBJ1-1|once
TGTGCCAGTAACAACCAGGACGGAAACACTGAAGCTTTCTTT
CASNNQDGNTEAFF
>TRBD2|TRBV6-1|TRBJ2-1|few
TGTGCCAGCAGTGAGGGGACTAGCGGGTACAATGAGCAGTTCTTC
CASSEGTSGYNEQFF
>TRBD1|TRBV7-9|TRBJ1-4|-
TGTGCCAGCAGCTCCGGGACAGGGGGGGAAAAACTGTTTTTT
CASSSGTGGEKLFF
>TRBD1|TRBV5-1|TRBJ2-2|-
TGCGCCAGCAGCCCCCGGGACAGGGAGAGCACCGGGGAGCTGTTTTTT
CASSPRDRESTGELFF